This T cell receptor (beta chain) is from a study of T cell repertoires in cytomegalovirus infection. Notes on the study in general: Clonotypes of TCR beta that were HLA-C-restricted and CMV-specific dominated the ex vivo response.

Concerning this clonotype: Its antigen remains unknown.

This CDR3 region has 16 residues. V gave up 4 bases and J gave up 0 bases, with 16 bases separating them. Germline CDR1 is MDHEN and CDR2 is SYDVKM. One entry per CDR3 protein results from TCRdb running MiXCR on the reads. The sample contains around 770,000 distinct CDR3 sequences, just under 30% of which appear only once. Specimen: cultured CD8+ T cells from PBMCs, collected from culture after CMV antigen stimulation. This chain joins TRBV28 and TRBJ2-7; perhaps D is TRBD1 or TRBD2 (5 bases each). This TCR was sampled from a human donor in good health (CMV status not recorded). Some clones in this sample may be carry-over from other donors' samples. The CDR3, as DNA: TGTGCCAGCAGTTCCCGGGACGGGGATAGCTCCTACGAGCAGTACTTC. It translates to CASSSRDGDSSYEQYF.